The clone carrying this TCR beta chain has more than one count but fewer than ten. These data are taken from a study of blood T cell repertoires in COVID-19. Whole-study context: The cDNA or gDNA used as material had been derived from T cells, B-cell-depleted T cells, or PBMCs.

The study recruited people aged about 18 to 89 years across under 25 US areas. Clinical history reported by participants formed the basis on which cohorts were assigned. Authors' data handling: The authors estimated nucleated cell counts from reference gene primer amplification. Repertoires were generated with immunoSEQ multiplex PCR, while TCRdb's copy carries only in-frame clones and drops some. D and trimming come from the DNA, and the V and J calls and clone size come from that table. The sample has roughly 220,000 clones, 90% seen once. The TCR comes from a man aged 25-45 years who had been exposed to COVID-19. The sequenced sample was PBMCs or T cells enriched from blood (not recorded which).

DNA for the CDR3: TGTGCCAGCAGCTTAGTTCCGGGGGGCGGCGGCTACACCTTC. This translates into CASSLVPGGGGYTF. The chain employs TRBV11-2 and TRBJ1-2; D perhaps matches TRBD1 (6 bases). Germline V lookup: CDR1 SGHAT, CDR2 FQNNGV. V dropped 1 base and J dropped 8 bases, with 14 bases sitting between them. The CDR3 runs to 14 residues.